Given below is one TCR beta chain in context. Its specificity is not known. Sequencing used immunoSEQ multiplex PCR; TCRdb keeps in-frame clones, though not all of them. The repertoire holds roughly 15,000 clones, with over 65% as singletons. The germline gives CDR1 SQVTM, CDR2 ANQGSEA. Trimming took off 0 bases at V and 11 bases at J, with 16 bases between the two ends. The CDR3 extends over 13 amino acids. This specimen belongs to a study of T cell clonotyping in hematopoietic cell transplantation. Study-level results: Pathologically expanded recipient clonotypes increased progressively from day 30 to day 180 as diversity fell.

The chain is built from TRBV29-1 and TRBJ1-1, with TRBD1 as a possible D gene (6 bases). The sample in question was PBMCs, obtained 100 days after allogeneic stem cell transplant. This receptor was taken from a male patient between 60 and 69 years old who had an allogeneic stem cell transplant from a related donor, so the T cells may come from the graft donor. Some clones in this sample may be carry-over from other donors' samples. The CDR3 protein is CSVEDRGGGAAFF. For the CDR3, the DNA is TGCAGCGTTGAAGATCGGGGAGGGGGAGCGGCTTTCTTT.